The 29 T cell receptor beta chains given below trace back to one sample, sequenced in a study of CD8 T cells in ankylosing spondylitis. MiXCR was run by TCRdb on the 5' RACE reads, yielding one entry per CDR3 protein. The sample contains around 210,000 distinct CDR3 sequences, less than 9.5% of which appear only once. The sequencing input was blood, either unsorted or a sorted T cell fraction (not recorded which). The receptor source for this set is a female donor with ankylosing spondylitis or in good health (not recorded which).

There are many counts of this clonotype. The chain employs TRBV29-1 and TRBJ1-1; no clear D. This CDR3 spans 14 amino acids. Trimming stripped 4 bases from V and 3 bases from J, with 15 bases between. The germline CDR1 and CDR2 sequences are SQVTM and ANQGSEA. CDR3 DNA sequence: TGCAGCGTTGCACGCCATGTACAACACACTGAAGCTTTCTTT. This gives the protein CSVARHVQHTEAFF.

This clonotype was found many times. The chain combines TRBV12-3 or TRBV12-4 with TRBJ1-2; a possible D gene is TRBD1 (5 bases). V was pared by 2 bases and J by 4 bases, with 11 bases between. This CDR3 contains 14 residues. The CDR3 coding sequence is TGTGCCAGCAGTTTATTAGGGGTCCCCTATGGCTACACCTTC. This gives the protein CASSLLGVPYGYTF.

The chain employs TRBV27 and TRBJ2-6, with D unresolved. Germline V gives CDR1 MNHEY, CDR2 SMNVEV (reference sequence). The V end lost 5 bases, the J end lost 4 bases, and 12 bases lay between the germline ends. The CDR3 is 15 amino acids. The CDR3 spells CASSPHLAGANVLTF. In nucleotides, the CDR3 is TGTGCCAGCAGTCCCCACCTGGCCGGGGCCAACGTCCTGACTTTC.

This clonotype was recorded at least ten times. CDR3 in DNA: TGTGCCAGCAGCCCTAGCACCGGGCGGGAGGTCGGTGATACGCAGTATTTT. Translating gives CASSPSTGREVGDTQYF. The rearrangement uses TRBV7-9 and TRBJ2-3; 8 bases are shared with TRBD2. CDR3 length equals 17 residues. The J segment lost 6 bases and the V segment lost 5 bases, leaving 16 bases of the junction unmatched. Germline assignment: CDR1 SEHNR and CDR2 FQNEAQ (reference sequence).

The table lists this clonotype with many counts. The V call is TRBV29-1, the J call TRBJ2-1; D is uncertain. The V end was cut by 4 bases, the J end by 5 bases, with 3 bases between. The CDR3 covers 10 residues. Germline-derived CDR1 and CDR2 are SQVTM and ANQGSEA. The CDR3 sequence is CSVADNEQFF. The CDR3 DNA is TGCAGCGTTGCGGACAATGAGCAGTTCTTC.

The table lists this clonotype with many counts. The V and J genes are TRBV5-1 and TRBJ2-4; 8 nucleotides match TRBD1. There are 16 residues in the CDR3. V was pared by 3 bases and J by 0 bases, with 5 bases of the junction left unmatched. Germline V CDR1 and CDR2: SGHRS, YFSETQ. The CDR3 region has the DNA TGCGCCAGCAGCTGGACAGGGTCACTAGCCAAAAACATTCAGTACTTC. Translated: CASSWTGSLAKNIQYF.

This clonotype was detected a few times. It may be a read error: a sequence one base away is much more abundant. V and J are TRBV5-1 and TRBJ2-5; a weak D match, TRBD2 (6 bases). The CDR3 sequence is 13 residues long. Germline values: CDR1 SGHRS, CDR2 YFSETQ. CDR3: CASSFSGQKTQYF. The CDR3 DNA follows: TGCGCCAGCAGCTTTAGCGGCCAAAAGACCCAGTACTTC.

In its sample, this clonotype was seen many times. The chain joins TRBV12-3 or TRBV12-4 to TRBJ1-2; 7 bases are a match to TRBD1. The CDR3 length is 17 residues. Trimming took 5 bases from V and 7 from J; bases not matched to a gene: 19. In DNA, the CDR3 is TGTGCCAGCAGTCCTCTCGTGACAGGGTCGGATGAAGGTGGCTACACCTTC. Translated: CASSPLVTGSDEGGYTF.

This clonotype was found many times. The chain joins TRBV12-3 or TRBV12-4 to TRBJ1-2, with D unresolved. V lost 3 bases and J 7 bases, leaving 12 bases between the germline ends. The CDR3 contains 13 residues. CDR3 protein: CASSFERTAGYTF. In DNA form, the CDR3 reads TGTGCCAGCAGTTTTGAGCGGACTGCTGGCTACACCTTC.

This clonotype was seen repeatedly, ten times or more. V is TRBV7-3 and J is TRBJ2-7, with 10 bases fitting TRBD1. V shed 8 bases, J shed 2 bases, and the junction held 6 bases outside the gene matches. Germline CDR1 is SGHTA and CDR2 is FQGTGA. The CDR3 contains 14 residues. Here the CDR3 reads CASARDRGTYEQYF. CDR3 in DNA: TGTGCCAGCGCCCGGGACAGGGGTACCTACGAGCAGTACTTC.

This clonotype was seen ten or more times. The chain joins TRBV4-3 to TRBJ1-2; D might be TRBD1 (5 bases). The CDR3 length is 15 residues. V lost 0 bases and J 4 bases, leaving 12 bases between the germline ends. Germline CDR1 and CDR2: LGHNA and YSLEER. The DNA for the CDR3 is TGCGCCAGCAGCCAAGACAACCAGGGCTTCTATGGCTACACCTTC. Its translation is CASSQDNQGFYGYTF.

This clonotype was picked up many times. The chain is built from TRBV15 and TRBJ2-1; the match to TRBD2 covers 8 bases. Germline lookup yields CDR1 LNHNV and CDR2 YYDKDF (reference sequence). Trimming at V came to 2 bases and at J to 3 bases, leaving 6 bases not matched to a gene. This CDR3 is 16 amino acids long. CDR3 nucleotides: TGTGCCACCAGCAGAATACTAGCGGAAGACTACAATGAGCAGTTCTTC. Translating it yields CATSRILAEDYNEQFF. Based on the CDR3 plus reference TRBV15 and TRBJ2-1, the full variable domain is DAMVIQNPRYQVTQFGKPVTLSCSQTLNHNVMYWYQQKSSQAPKLLFHYYDKDFNNEADTPDNFQSRRPNTSFCFLDIRSPGLGDTAMYLCATSRILAEDYNEQFFGPGTRLTVL.

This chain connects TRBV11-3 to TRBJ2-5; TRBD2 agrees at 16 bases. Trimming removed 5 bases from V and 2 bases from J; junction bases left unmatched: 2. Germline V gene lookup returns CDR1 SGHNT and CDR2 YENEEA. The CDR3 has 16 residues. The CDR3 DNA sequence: TGTGCCAGCAGCCCGGGACTAGCGGGAGGGCAAGAGACCCAGTACTTC. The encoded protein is CASSPGLAGGQETQYF.

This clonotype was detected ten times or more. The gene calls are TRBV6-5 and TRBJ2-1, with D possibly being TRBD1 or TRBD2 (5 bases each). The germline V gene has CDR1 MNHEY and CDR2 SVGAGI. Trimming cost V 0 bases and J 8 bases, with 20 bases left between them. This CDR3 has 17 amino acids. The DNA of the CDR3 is TGTGCCAGCAGTTACTCGGGAACCGGGACCTCCAAGGATGAGCAGTTCTTC. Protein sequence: CASSYSGTGTSKDEQFF.

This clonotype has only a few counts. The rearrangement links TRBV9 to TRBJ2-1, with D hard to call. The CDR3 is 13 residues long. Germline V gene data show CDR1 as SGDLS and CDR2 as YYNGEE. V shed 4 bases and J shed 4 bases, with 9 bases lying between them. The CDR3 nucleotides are TGTGCCAGCAGCTTTACCTCATACAATGAGCAGTTCTTC. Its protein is CASSFTSYNEQFF.

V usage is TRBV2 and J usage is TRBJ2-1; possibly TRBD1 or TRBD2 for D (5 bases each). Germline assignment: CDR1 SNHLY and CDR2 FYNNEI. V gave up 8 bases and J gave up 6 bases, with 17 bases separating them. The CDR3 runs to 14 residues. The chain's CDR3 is CASERGDGGNEQFF. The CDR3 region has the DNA TGTGCCAGCGAGAGGGGTGATGGGGGCAATGAGCAGTTCTTC. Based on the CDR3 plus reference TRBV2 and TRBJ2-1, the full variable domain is EPEVTQTPSHQVTQMGQEVILRCVPISNHLYFYWYRQILGQKVEFLVSFYNNEISEKSEIFDDQFSVERPDGSNFTLKIRSTKLEDSAMYFCASERGDGGNEQFFGPGTRLTVL.

CDR3 DNA: TGTGCCAGCAGCGTAGAAGCGGGAGATCCAGATACGCAGTATTTT. Amino acids: CASSVEAGDPDTQYF. This chain connects TRBV9 to TRBJ2-3; 8 bases line up with TRBD2. Trimming at V came to 0 bases and at J to 4 bases, leaving 4 bases not matched to a gene. Germline V gene data show CDR1 as SGDLS and CDR2 as YYNGEE. This CDR3 is built from 15 residues.

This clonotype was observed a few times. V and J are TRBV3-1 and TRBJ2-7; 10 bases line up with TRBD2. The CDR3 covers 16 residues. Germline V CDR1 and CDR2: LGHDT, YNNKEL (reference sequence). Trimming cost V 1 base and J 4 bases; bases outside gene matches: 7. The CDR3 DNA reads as TGTGCCAGCAGCCAAGGAGCTAGCGGGAGACCATACGAGCAGTACTTC. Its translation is CASSQGASGRPYEQYF.

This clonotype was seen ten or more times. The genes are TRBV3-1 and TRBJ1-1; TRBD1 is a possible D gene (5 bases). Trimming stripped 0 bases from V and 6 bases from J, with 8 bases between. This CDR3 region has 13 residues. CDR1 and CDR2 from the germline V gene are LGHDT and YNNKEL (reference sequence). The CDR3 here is CASSQDRDSEAFF. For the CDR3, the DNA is TGTGCCAGCAGCCAAGACAGGGACTCTGAAGCTTTCTTT.

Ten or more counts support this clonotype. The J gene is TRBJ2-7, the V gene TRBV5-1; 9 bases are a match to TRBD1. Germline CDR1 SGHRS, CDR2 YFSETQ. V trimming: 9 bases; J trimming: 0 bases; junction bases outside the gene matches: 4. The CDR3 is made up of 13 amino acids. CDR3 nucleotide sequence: TGCGCCACCCGGGACAGGGACTCCTACGAGCAGTACTTC. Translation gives CATRDRDSYEQYF. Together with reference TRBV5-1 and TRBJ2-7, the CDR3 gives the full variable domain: KAGVTQTPRYLIKTRGQQVTLSCSPISGHRSVSWYQQTPGQGLQFLFEYFSETQRNKGNFPGRFSGRQFSNSRSEMNVSTLELGDSALYLCATRDRDSYEQYFGPGTRLTVT.

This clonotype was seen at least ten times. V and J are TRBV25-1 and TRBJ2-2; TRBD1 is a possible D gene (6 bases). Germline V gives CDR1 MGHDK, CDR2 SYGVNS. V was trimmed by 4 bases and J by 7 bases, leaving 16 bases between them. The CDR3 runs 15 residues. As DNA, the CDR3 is TGTGCCAGCAGTGGCACCGGGACAACCGACGGGGAGCTGTTTTTT. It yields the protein CASSGTGTTDGELFF.

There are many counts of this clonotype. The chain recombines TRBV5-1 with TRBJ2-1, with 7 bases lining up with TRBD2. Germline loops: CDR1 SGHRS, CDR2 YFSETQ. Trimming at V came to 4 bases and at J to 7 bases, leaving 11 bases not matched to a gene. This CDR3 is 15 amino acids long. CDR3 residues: CASSPGLVGGNEQFF. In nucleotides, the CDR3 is TGCGCCAGCAGCCCCGGACTAGTGGGGGGTAATGAGCAGTTCTTC.

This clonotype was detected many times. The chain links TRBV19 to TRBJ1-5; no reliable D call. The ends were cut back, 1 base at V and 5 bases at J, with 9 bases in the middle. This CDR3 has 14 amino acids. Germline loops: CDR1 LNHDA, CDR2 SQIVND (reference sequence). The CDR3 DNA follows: TGTGCCAGTAGTATAGGACTCGTGGATCAGCCCCAGCATTTT. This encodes CASSIGLVDQPQHF.

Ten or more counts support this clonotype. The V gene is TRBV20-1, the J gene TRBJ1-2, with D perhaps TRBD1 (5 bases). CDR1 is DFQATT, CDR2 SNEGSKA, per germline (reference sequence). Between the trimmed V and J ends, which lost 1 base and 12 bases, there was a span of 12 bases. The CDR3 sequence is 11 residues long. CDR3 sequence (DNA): TGCAGTGCTAGAGTGGGGACGGCCGACACCTTC. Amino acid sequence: CSARVGTADTF.

This CDR3 is CASSFTRGGTDEQFF. The CDR3 coding sequence is TGTGCCAGCAGCTTTACGAGGGGGGGCACCGATGAGCAGTTCTTC. The chain combines TRBV7-6 with TRBJ2-1; possible D gene TRBD2, 7 bases. The V gene's germline CDR1 is SGHVS and CDR2 FNYEAQ. Deletions cut 3 bases from V and 8 bases from J, with 17 bases between. This CDR3 comprises 15 residues. Combining the CDR3 with reference TRBV7-6 and TRBJ2-1 gives the whole variable domain GAGVSQSPRYKVTKRGQDVALRCDPISGHVSLYWYRQALGQGPEFLTYFNYEAQQDKSGLPNDRFSAERPEGSISTLTIQRTEQRDSAMYRCASSFTRGGTDEQFFGPGTRLTVL.

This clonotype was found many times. CDR3 coding DNA: TGTGCCAGCAGCTCCCCTATATATAGCGGGAAGTACAATGAGCAGTTCTTC. It specifies CASSSPIYSGKYNEQFF. This chain uses TRBV7-9 with TRBJ2-1; 8 nucleotides line up with TRBD2. Germline assignment: CDR1 SEHNR and CDR2 FQNEAQ (reference sequence). This CDR3 is 17 amino acids long. The J segment lost 4 bases and the V segment lost 4 bases, leaving 12 bases of the junction unmatched. Looking up the rest from reference TRBV7-9 and TRBJ2-1 gives the full variable domain: DTGVSQNPRHKITKRGQNVTFRCDPISEHNRLYWYRQTLGQGPEFLTYFQNEAQLEKSRLLSDRFSAERPKGSFSTLEIQRTEQGDSAMYLCASSSPIYSGKYNEQFFGPGTRLTVL.

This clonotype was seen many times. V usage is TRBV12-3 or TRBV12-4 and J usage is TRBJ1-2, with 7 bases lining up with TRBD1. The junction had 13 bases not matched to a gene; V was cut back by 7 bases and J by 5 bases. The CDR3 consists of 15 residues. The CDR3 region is CASTTGRTGSYGYTF. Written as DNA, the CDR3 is TGTGCCAGCACCACGGGGAGGACAGGATCATATGGCTACACCTTC.

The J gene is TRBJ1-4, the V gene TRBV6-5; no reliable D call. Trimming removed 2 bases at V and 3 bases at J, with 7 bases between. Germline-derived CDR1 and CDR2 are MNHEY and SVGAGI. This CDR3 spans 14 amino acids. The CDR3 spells CASSYGISNEKLFF. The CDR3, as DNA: TGTGCCAGCAGTTACGGAATCTCTAATGAAAAACTGTTTTTT.

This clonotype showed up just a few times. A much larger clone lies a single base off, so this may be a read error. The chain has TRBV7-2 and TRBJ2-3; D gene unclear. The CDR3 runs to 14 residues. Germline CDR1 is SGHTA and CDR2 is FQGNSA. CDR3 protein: CVSSFPGLGDTQYF. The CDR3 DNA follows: TGTGTCAGCAGCTTTCCGGGTCTGGGAGATACGCAGTATTTT.